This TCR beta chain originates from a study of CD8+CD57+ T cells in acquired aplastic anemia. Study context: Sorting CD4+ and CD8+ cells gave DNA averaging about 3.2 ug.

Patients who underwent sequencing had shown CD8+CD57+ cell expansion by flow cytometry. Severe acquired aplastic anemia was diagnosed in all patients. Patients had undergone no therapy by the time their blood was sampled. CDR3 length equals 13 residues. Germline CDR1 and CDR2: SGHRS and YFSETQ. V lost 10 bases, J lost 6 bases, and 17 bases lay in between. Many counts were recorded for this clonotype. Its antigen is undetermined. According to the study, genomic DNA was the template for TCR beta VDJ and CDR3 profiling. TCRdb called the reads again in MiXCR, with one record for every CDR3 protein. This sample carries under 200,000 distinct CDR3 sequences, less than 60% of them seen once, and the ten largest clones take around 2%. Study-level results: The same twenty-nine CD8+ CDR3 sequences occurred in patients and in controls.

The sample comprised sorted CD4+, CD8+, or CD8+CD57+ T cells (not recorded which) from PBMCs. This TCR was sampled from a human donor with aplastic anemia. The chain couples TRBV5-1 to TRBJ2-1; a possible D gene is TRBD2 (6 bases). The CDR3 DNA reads TGCGCCGCCCCCAAGACTAGAGTCAATGAGCAGTTCTTC. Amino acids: CAAPKTRVNEQFF.